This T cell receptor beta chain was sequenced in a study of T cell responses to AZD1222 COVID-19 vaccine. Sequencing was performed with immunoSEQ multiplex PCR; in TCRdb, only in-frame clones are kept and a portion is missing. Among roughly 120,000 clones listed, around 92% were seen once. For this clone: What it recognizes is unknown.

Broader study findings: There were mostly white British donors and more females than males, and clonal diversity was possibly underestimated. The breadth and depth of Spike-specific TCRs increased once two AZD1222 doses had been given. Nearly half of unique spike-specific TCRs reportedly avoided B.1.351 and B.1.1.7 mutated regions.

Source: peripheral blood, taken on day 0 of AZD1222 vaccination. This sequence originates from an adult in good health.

CDR3 region: CASSYVQGSYEQYF. The CDR3 nucleotides are TGTGCCAGCAGTTACGTCCAGGGTTCCTACGAGCAGTACTTC. This rearrangement joins TRBV6-6 to TRBJ2-7; D might be TRBD1 (5 bases). V lost 2 bases to trimming and J lost 1 base, with 9 bases between them. The V gene's germline CDR1 is MNHNY and CDR2 SVGAGI (reference sequence). The CDR3 sequence is 14 residues long.